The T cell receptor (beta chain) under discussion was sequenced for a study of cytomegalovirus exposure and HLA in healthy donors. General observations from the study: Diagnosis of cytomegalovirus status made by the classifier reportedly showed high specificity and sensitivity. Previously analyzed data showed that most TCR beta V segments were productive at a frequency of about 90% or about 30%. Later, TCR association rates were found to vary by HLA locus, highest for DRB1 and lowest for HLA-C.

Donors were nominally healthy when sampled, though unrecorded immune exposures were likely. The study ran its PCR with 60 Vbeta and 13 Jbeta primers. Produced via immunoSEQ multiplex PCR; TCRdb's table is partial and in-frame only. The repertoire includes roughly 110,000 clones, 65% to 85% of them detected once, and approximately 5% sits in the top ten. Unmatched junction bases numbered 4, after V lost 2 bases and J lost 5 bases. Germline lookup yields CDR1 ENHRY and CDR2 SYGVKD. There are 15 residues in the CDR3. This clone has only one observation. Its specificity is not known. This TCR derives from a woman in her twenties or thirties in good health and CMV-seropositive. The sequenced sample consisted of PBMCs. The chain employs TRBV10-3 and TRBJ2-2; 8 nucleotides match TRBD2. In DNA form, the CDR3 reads TGTGCCATCAGTGAGGCGGGGGGAGATACCGGGGAGCTGTTTTTT. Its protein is CAISEAGGDTGELFF.